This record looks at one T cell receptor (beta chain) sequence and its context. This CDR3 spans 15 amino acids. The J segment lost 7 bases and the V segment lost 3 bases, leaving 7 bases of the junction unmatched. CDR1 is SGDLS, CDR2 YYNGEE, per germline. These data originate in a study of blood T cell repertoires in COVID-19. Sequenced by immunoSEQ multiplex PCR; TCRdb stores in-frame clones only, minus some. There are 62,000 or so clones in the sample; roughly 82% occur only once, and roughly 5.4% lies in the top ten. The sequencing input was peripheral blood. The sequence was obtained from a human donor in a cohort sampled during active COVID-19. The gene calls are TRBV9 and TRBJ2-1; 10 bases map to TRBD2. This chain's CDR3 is CASSERSGGWNEQFF. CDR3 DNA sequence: TGTGCCAGCAGCGAGCGTAGCGGGGGGTGGAATGAGCAGTTCTTC. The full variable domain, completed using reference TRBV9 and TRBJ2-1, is DSGVTQTPKHLITATGQRVTLRCSPRSGDLSVYWYQQSLDQGLQFLIQYYNGEERAKGNILERFSAQQFPDLHSELNLSSLELGDSALYFCASSERSGGWNEQFFGPGTRLTVL.